This T cell receptor beta chain originates from a study of blood T cell repertoires in COVID-19. About the study: PBMCs, B-cell-depleted T cells, or T cells were the source of the cDNA or gDNA that made up the material.

Recruitment covered about 26 US areas and drew participants whose ages spanned roughly 18 to 89 years. Participant-reported clinical history was the basis for cohort assignment. Data came from immunoSEQ multiplex PCR; TCRdb stores just in-frame clones and leaves some out. The sample contains 200,000 to 250,000 clones, about 84% of which appear only once. Germline CDR1 SGDLS, CDR2 YYNGEE. V dropped 6 bases and J dropped 7; count of bases not matched to a gene: 14. The CDR3 runs to 15 residues. The material sequenced was PBMCs or T cells enriched from blood (not recorded which). This TCR was sampled from a woman aged 35 to 49 with acute COVID-19. The chain is built from TRBV9 and TRBJ2-7, with TRBD1 matching over 9 bases. The CDR3 is CASNPGGGQGLEQYF. For the CDR3, the DNA is TGTGCCAGCAACCCGGGTGGAGGACAGGGGTTAGAGCAGTACTTC.